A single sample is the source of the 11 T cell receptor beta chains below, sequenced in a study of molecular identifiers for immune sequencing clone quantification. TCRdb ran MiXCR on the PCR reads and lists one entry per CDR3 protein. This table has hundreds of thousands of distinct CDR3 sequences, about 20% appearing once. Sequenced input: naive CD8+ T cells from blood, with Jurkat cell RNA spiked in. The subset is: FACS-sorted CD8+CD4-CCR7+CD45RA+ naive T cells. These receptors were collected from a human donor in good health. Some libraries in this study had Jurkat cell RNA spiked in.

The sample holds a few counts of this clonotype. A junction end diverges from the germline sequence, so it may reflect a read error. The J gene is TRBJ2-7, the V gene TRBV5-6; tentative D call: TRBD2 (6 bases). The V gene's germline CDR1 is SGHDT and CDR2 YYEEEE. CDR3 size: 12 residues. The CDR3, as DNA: TGTGTCAGCAGCACGGGAGTCTACGAGCAGTACTTC. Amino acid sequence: CVSSTGVYEQYF. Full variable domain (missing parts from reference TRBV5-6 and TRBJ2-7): DAGVTQSPTHLIKTRGQQVTLRCSPKSGHDTVSWYQQALGQGPQFIFQYYEEEERQRGNFPDRFSGHQFPNYSSELNVNALLLGDSALYLCVSSTGVYEQYFGPGTRLTVT.

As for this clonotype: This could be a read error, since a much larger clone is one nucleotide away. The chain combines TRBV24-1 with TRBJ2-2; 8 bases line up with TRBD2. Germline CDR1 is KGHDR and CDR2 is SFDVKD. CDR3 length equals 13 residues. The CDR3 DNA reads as TGTGCCCCCAGCCCCGGGGGGGCCGGGGAGCTGTTTTTT. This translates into CAPSPGGAGELFF.

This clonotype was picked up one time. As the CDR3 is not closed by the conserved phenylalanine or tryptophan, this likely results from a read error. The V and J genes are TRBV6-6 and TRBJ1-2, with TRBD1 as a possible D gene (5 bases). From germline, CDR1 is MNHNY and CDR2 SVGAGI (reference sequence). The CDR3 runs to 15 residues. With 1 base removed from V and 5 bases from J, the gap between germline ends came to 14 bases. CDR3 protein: CASSYLALDKYGYTL. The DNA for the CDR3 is TGTGCCAGCAGTTACTTGGCGCTGGACAAATATGGCTACACCCTC.

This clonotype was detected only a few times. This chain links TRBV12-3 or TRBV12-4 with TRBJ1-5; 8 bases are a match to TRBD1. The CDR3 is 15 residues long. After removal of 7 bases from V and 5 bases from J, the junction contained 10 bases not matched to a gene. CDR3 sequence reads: CASNPGTGGYQPQHF. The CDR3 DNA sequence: TGTGCCAGCAACCCCGGGACAGGCGGGTATCAGCCCCAGCATTTT.

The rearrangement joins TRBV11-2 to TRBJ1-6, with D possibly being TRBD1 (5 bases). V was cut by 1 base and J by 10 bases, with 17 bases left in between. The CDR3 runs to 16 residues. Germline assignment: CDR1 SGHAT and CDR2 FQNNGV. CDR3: CASSLVGDPDGSPLHF. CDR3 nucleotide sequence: TGTGCCAGCAGCTTAGTGGGGGACCCGGACGGATCACCCCTCCACTTT.

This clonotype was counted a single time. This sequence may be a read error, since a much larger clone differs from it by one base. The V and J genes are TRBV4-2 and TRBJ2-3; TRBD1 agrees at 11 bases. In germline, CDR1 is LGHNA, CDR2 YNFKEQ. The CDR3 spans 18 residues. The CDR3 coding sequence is TGTGCCGGCAGCCAAGACTGGACAGGGGGCTTCAGCACAGATACGCAGTATTTT. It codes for CAGSQDWTGGFSTDTQYF.

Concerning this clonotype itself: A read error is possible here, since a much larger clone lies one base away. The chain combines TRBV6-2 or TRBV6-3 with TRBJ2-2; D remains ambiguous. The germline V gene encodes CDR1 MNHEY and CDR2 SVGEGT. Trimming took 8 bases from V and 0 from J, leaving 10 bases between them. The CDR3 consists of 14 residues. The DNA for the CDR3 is TGTGCCAGCGGTTCTGAACCGAACACCGGGGAGCTGTTTTTT. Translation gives CASGSEPNTGELFF.

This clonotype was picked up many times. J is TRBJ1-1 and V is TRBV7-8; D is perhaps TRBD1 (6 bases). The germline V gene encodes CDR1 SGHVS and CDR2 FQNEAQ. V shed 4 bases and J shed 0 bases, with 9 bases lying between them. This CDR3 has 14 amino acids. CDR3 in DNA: TGTGCCAGCAGCTGGGACACCATGAACACTGAAGCTTTCTTT. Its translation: CASSWDTMNTEAFF.

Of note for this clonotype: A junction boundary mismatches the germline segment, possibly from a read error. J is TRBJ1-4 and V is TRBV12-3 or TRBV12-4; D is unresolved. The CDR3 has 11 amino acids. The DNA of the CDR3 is TGTGCCAGCAGTTTAGGGAGAAAACCGTTTTTT. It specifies CASSLGRKPFF.

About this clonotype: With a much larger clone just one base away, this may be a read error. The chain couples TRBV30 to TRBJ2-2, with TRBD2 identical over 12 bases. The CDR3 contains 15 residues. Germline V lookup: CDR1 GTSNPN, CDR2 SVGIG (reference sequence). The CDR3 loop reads CARSAGTSGTGELFF. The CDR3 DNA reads TGTGCCCGGAGTGCGGGGACTAGCGGGACCGGGGAGCTGTTTTTT.

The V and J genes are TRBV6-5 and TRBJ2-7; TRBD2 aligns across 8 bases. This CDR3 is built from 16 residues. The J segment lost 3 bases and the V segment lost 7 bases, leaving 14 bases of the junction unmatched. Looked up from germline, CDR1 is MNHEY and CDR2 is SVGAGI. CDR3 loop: CASTYGGDGAGYEQYF. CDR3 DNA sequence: TGTGCCAGCACCTACGGGGGGGACGGTGCAGGCTACGAGCAGTACTTC.